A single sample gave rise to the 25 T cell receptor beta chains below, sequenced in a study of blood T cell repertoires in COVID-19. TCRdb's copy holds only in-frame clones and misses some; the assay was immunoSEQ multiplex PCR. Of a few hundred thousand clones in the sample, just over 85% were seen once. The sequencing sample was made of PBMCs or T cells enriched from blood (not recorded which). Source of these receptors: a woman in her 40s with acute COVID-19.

CDR3 bases: TGTGCCATCAGCGCAGGGCTTAGCAATCAGCCCCAGCATTTT. Protein sequence: CAISAGLSNQPQHF. The chain has TRBV10-3 and TRBJ1-5, with D possibly TRBD1 on 5 matching bases. This CDR3 region has 14 residues. Germline V CDR1 and CDR2: ENHRY, SYGVKD. Deletions cut 6 bases from V and 0 bases from J, with 9 bases between.

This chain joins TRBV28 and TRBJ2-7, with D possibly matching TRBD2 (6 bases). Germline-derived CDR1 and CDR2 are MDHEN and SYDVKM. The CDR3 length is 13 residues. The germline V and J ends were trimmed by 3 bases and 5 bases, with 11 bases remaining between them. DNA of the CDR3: TGTGCCAGCAGTTTTGGGGGGAGCAACGAGCAGTACTTC. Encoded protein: CASSFGGSNEQYF.

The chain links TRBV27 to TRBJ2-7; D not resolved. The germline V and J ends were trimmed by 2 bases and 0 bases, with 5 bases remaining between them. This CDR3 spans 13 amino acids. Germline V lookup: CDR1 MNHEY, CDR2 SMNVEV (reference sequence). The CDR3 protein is CASSLASSYEQYF. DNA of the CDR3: TGTGCCAGCAGTTTAGCGTCCTCCTACGAGCAGTACTTC.

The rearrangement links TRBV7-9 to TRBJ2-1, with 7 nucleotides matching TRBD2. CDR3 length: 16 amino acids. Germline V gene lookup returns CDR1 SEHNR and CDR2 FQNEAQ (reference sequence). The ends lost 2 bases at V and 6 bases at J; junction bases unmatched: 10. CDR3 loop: CASSLLLADPGNEQFF. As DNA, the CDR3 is TGTGCCAGCAGCTTATTGCTAGCGGATCCTGGCAATGAGCAGTTCTTC.

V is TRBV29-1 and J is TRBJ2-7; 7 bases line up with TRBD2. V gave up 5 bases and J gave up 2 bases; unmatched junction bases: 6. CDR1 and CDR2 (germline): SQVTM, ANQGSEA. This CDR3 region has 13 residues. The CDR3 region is CSVKRLAAYEQYF. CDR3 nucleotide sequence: TGCAGCGTTAAACGACTAGCAGCCTACGAGCAGTACTTC.

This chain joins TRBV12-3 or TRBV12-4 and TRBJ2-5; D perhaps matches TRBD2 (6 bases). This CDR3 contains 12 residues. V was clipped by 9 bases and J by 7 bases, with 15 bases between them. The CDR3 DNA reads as TGTGCCAGTCACCTCGGGAGCGGGACCCAGTACTTC. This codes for CASHLGSGTQYF.

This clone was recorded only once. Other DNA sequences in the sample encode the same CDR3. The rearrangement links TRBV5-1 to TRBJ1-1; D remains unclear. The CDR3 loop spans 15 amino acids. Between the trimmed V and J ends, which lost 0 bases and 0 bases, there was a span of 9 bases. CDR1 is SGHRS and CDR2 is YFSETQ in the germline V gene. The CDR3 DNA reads TGCGCCAGCAGCTTGGTAGCCGGGTTGAACACTGAAGCTTTCTTT. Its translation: CASSLVAGLNTEAFF.

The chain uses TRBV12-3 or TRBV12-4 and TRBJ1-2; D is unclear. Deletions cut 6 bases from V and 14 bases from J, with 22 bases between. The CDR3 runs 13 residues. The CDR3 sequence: CASSTGRGSALTF. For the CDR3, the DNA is TGTGCCAGCAGCACCGGACGGGGTTCGGCTCTTACCTTC.

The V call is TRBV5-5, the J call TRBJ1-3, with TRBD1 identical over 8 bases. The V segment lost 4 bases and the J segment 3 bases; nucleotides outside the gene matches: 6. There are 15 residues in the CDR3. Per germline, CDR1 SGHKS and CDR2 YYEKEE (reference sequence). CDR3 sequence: CASSPDRVFGNTIYF. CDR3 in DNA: TGTGCCAGCAGCCCGGACAGGGTATTTGGAAACACCATATATTTT.

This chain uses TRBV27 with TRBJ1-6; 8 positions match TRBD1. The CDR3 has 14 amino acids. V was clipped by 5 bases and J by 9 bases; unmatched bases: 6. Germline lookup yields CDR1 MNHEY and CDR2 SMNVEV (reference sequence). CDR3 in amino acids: CASSTQGARSPLHF. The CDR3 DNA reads TGTGCCAGCAGTACCCAGGGGGCGCGTTCACCCCTCCACTTT.

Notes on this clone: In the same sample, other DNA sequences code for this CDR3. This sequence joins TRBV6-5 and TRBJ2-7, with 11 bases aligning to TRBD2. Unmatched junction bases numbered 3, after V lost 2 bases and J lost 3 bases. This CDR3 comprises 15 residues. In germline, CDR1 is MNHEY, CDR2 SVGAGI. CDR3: CASSYGTSGSYEQYF. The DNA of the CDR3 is TGTGCCAGCAGTTACGGAACTAGCGGGAGCTACGAGCAGTACTTC.

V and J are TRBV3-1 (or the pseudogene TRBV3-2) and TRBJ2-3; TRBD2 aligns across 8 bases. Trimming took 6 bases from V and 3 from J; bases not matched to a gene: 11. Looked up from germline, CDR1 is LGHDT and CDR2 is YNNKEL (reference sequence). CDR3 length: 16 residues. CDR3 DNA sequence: TGTGCCAGCAGTTCCCCAAGCGGGAGCGGGACAGATACGCAGTATTTT. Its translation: CASSSPSGSGTDTQYF.

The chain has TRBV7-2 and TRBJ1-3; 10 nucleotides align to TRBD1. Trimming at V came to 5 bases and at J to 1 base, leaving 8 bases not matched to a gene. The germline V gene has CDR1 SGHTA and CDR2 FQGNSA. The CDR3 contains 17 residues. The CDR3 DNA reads TGTGCCAGCAGCCACGACCGGACAGGGGGGTCTGGAAACACCATATATTTT. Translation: CASSHDRTGGSGNTIYF.

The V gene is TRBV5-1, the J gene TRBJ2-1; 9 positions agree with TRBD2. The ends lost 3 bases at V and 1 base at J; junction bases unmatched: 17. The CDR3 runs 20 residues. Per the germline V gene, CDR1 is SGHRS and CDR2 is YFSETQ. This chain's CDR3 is CASSSPEGTSPDRSYNEQFF. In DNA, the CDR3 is TGCGCCAGCAGCTCCCCAGAGGGGACTAGCCCAGACCGATCCTACAATGAGCAGTTCTTC.

CDR3 region: CSAHMNTEAFF. CDR3 DNA: TGCAGTGCACATATGAACACTGAAGCTTTCTTT. The chain employs TRBV20-1 and TRBJ1-1; D unresolved. CDR1 DFQATT and CDR2 SNEGSKA come from the germline V gene (reference sequence). This CDR3 is built from 11 residues. Deletions cut 6 bases from V and 0 bases from J, with 5 bases between.

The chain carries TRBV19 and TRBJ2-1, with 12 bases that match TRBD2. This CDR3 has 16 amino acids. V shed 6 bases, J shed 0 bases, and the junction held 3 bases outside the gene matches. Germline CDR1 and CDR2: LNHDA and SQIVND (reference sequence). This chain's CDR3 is CASSRLAGVSYNEQFF. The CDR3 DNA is TGTGCCAGTAGCAGACTAGCGGGGGTCTCCTACAATGAGCAGTTCTTC.

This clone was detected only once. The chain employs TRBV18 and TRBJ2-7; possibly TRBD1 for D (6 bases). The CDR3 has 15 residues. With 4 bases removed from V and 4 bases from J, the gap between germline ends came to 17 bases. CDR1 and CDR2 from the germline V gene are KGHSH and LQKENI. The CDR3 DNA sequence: TGTGCCAGCTCACTAGAAGGGACAACGGTTTACGAGCAGTACTTC. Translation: CASSLEGTTVYEQYF.

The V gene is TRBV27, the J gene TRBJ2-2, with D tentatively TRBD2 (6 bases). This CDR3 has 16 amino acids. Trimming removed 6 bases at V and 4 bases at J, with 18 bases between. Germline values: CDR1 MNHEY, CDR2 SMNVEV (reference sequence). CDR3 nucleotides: TGTGCCAGCAGGTTAGGAGGGTATCGGCCCACCGGGGAGCTGTTTTTT. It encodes CASRLGGYRPTGELFF.

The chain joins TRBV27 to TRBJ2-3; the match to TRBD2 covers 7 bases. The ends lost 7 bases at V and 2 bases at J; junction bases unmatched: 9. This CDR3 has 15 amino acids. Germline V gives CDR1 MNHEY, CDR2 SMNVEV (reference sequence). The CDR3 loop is CASTQAGRSTDTQYF. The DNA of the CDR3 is TGTGCCAGCACCCAAGCGGGGCGTTCCACAGATACGCAGTATTTT.

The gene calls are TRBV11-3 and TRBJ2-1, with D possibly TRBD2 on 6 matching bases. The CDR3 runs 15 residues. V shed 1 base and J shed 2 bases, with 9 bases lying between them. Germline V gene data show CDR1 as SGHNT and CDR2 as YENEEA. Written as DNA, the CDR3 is TGTGCCAGCAGCTTAGGCGGGGTTACCTACAATGAGCAGTTCTTC. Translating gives CASSLGGVTYNEQFF.

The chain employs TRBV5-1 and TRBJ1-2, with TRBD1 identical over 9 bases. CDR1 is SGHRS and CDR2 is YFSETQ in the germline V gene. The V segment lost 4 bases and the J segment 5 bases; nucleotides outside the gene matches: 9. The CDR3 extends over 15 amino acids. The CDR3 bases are TGCGCCAGCAGCCCACGGACAGGGGACCCGTATGGCTACACCTTC. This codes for CASSPRTGDPYGYTF.

The CDR3 spells CASSQGGTSSYEQYF. CDR3 coding DNA: TGCGCCAGCAGTCAGGGCGGGACCTCCTCCTACGAGCAGTACTTC. The chain is built from TRBV23-1 and TRBJ2-7; the D gene is possibly TRBD2 (6 bases). TRBV23-1 counts as an open reading frame of uncertain function. The CDR3 has 15 residues. Between the trimmed V and J ends, which lost 3 bases and 0 bases, there was a span of 12 bases.

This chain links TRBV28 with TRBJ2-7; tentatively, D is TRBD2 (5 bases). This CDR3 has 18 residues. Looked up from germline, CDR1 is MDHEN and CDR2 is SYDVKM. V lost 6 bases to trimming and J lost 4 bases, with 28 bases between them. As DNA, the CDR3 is TGTGCCAGCAGGCAATATCCCCTCTCAGACTATGGGATTTACGAGCAGTACTTC. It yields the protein CASRQYPLSDYGIYEQYF.

The DNA of the CDR3 is TGTGCCAGCAGTTCCCCGGGACAGGGTACAGAGACCCAGTACTTC. Its protein product is CASSSPGQGTETQYF. The chain joins TRBV28 to TRBJ2-5; TRBD1 matches at 9 bases. The germline gives CDR1 MDHEN, CDR2 SYDVKM. This CDR3 has 15 amino acids. V lost 4 bases to trimming and J lost 4 bases; unmatched junction nucleotides: 7.

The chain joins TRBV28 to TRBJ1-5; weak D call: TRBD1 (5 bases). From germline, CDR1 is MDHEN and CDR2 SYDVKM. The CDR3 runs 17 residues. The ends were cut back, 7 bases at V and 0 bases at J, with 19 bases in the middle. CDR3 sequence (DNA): TGTGCCAGCATGAAAAAGGGGCAGATTTATAGCAATCAGCCCCAGCATTTT. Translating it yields CASMKKGQIYSNQPQHF.